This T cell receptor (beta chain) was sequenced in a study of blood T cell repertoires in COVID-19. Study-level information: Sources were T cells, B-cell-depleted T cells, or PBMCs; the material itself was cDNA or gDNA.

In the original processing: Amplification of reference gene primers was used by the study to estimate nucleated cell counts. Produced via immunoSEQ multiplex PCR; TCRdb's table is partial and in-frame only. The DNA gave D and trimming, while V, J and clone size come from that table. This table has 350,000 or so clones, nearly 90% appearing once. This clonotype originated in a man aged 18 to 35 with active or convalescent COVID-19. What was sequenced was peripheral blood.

CDR3 sequence (DNA): TGTGCCAGCAGCAAAGAATGGACAAGCTACAATGAGCAGTTCTTC. Translating it yields CASSKEWTSYNEQFF. The rearrangement uses TRBV21-1 and TRBJ2-1; the table's D call of TRBD1 was not tested on the DNA. TRBV21-1 is described as a pseudogene. The length of the CDR3 is 15 residues.